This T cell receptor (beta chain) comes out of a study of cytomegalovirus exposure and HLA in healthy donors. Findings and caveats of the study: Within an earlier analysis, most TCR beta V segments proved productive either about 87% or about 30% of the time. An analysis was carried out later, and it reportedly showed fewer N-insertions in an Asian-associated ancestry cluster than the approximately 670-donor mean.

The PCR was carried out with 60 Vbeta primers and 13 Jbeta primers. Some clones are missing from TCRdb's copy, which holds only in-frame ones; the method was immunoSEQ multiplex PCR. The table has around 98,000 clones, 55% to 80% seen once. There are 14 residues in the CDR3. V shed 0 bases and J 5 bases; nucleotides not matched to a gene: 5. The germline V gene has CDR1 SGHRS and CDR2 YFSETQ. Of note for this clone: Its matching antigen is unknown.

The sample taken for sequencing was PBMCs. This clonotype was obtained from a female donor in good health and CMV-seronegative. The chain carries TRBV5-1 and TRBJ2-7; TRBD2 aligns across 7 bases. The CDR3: CASSLEGGRHEQYF. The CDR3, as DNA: TGCGCCAGCAGCTTGGAGGGAGGGCGGCACGAGCAGTACTTC. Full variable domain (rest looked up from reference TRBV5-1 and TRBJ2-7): KAGVTQTPRYLIKTRGQQVTLSCSPISGHRSVSWYQQTPGQGLQFLFEYFSETQRNKGNFPGRFSGRQFSNSRSEMNVSTLELGDSALYLCASSLEGGRHEQYFGPGTRLTVT.